The T cell receptor (beta chain) under discussion was sequenced for a study of technical replicates of blood from a few donors. Measured with immunoSEQ multiplex PCR; TCRdb has only the in-frame clones, and not every one. The profile shows about 83,000 clones, 96% of them singletons. Unmatched junction bases numbered 15, after V lost 4 bases and J lost 4 bases. The CDR3 sequence is 17 residues long. CDR1 and CDR2 from the germline V gene are LNHNV and YYDKDF (reference sequence). The V and J genes are TRBV15 and TRBJ2-7, with 8 bases identical to TRBD2. The sequencing input was T cells isolated from PBMCs. This receptor was taken from a human donor in good health. The CDR3 DNA follows: TGTGCCACCAGCACACGACGAGAGAGCGGGAGTAGGTACGAGCAGTACTTC. It specifies CATSTRRESGSRYEQYF.